The 5 T cell receptor beta chains reported below all come from one sample, sequenced in a study of CD8 T cells in Susac syndrome. Reverse transcription used about 0.45 to 1 ug RNA and random hexamers. Each CDR3 protein is one row after TCRdb ran MiXCR on the immunoSEQ multiplex PCR reads. The sample consists of about 150,000 distinct CDR3 sequences, about 95% of them appearing once. Sequencing was carried out using CD8+ T cells from PBMCs. The receptors originated from a human donor with multiple sclerosis.

The chain combines TRBV20-1 with TRBJ1-5; tentative D call: TRBD1 (5 bases). Looked up from germline, CDR1 is DFQATT and CDR2 is SNEGSKA (reference sequence). This CDR3 contains 15 residues. The germline V and J ends were trimmed by 0 bases and 7 bases, with 16 bases remaining between them. CDR3 sequence reads: CSARDSWGTEQPQHF. As DNA, the CDR3 is TGCAGTGCTAGAGATTCGTGGGGGACCGAACAGCCCCAGCATTTT.

Only one count was recorded for this clonotype. The chain recombines TRBV20-1 with TRBJ1-1; tentatively, D is TRBD1 (5 bases). This CDR3 region has 19 residues. Germline V gives CDR1 DFQATT, CDR2 SNEGSKA (reference sequence). V lost 7 bases and J lost 4, with 34 bases in between. In nucleotides, the CDR3 is TGCAGTGTCCCACGGGGCAGGGAGGCTGTAGTCCGGGGGATCACTGAAGCTTTCTTT. It translates to CSVPRGREAVVRGITEAFF.

This clonotype was found a few times. The CDR3 nucleotides read TGTGCCAGCAGTGATTACAATGAGCAGTTCTTC. It codes for CASSDYNEQFF. This sequence joins TRBV2 and TRBJ2-1, with unresolved D. The CDR3 extends over 11 amino acids. Germline assignment: CDR1 SNHLY and CDR2 FYNNEI. Trimming pared 3 bases from V and 4 bases from J, leaving 1 base between.

The V and J genes are TRBV4-2 and TRBJ1-1, with D maybe TRBD1 (5 bases). Trimming removed 1 base from V and 5 bases from J, with 17 bases in between. Germline CDR1 and CDR2: LGHNA and YNFKEQ. The CDR3 spans 16 residues. CDR3 in DNA: TGTGCCAGCAGCCAAGGGGGCGCGGGGGGTAATACTGAAGCTTTCTTT. Encoded protein: CASSQGGAGGNTEAFF.

The chain uses TRBV19 and TRBJ2-1, with 10 positions matching TRBD2. Trimming took 4 bases from V and 0 from J; bases not matched to a gene: 6. There are 17 residues in the CDR3. Per germline, CDR1 LNHDA and CDR2 SQIVND (reference sequence). DNA for the CDR3: TGTGCCAGTAGTAGACTAGCGGGTAAGAGCTCCTACAATGAGCAGTTCTTC. It codes for CASSRLAGKSSYNEQFF.